This T cell receptor beta chain was observed in a study of blood T cells in healthy people across ages. The study, taken as a whole, reports: There was a strong correlation between TCR beta diversity and naive T cell percentage.

About this clonotype: Its antigen is still unknown.

With a J-beta primer mix and a sample-barcoded 5' primer, a second PCR ran about 7 to 12 cycles. The template-switch adaptor, which had 12 random nucleotides, put a tag on each cDNA molecule. One entry per CDR3 protein, called by TCRdb with MiXCR from the 5' RACE reads. The table lists roughly 1,000,000 distinct CDR3 sequences, roughly a quarter of them singletons. V was clipped by 0 bases and J by 2 bases; unmatched bases: 7. CDR1 SGHRS and CDR2 YFSETQ come from the germline V gene. The CDR3 totals 17 residues. Approximately 9.2 milliliters was the volume of peripheral blood drawn from each donor. The same sample was also studied in work on T cells of mothers and their children. According to that study: A few healthy Caucasian mothers and their six children were the donors.

Material: blood. This chain links TRBV5-1 with TRBJ2-7; 11 bases agree with TRBD2. The clonotype originates from a girl aged 2 to 10 in good health. CDR3 sequence (DNA): TGCGCCAGCAGCTTGGCCCCCGGGACTAGCGGTACCTACGAGCAGTACTTC. Translation gives CASSLAPGTSGTYEQYF.